The T cell receptor (beta chain) described here comes from a study of T cell repertoires in cytomegalovirus infection (dated by TCRdb to about 2019). For the wider study: The peptide stimulations were aimed at well-studied HLA-B-restricted epitopes as well as recently identified HLA-C-restricted CMV epitopes, whose presentation resists viral immunomodulation. Donor HLA type was relevant to the analysis, as public TCR beta signatures indicated carriage of CMV infection together with the matching HLA type.

TCRdb shows the sequencer as Illumina HiSeq 1500. TCRdb reran the public reads through fastp at Q25 and MiXCR, keeping productive beta chains. Every distinct CDR3 protein forms one entry, paired with its most common genes and DNA. A total of about 150,000 distinct CDR3 sequences appear in this sample, about 32% of them only once. Roughly 50% of the sample lies in the top ten. Read against the paper, the sample's treatment or condition label means: in vitro stimulation with specific CMV peptide epitopes to enrich CMV-specific T cells. Taken from the germline V gene (reference sequence), the CDR1 and CDR2 loops are DFQATT and SNEGSKA. The CDR3 starts with the cysteine, ends with the phenylalanine, and has 12 residues. Only the CDR3 part of the read is kept: 36 bases, read in frame from the first base. Trimming at the junction amounts to 0 bases on V and 4 bases on J, and the germline ends lie 7 bases apart.

A word on this clonotype: The antigen it recognizes is unknown. The record has no base qualities; no much larger clone is one base away.

What the study reported, not specific to this receptor: The ex vivo response was dominated by HLA-C-restricted CMV-specific TCR beta clonotypes, which also provided the single most frequent clonotype in two of eight donors. In both this cohort and an independent cohort of 352 donors, the cumulative frequency of public TCR beta family members distinguished carriers of CMV infection plus the relevant HLA type.

The receptor's source is a human donor in good health (CMV status not recorded). Some clones in this sample may be carry-over from other donors' samples. The sequences come from CD8+ T cells from cultured PBMCs, collected from culture after CMV antigen stimulation. The sequence links TRBV20-1 to TRBJ2-7, with the D gene uncertain. The nucleotide sequence is given as TGCAGTGCTAGAGATTTGTGGTACGAGCAGTACTTC. The encoded protein is CSARDLWYEQYF.